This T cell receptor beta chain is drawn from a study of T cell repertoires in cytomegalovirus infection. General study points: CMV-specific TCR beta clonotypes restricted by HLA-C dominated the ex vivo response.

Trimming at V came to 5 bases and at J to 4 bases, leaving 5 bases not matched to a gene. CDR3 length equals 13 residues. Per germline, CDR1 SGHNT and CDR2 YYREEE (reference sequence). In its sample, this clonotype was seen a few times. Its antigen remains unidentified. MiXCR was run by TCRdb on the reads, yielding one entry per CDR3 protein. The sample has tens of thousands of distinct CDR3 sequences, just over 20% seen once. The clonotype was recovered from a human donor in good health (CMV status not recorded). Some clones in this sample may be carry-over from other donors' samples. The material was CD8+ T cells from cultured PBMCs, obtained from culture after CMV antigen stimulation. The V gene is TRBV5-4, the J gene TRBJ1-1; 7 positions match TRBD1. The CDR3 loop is CASRGRGGTEAFF. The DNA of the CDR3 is TGTGCCAGCAGGGGCAGGGGGGGCACTGAAGCTTTCTTT.